The clone carrying this T cell receptor beta chain was counted a few times. Its target is unknown. The data belong to a study of T-cell memory formation after mild COVID-19. Trimming at V came to 4 bases and at J to 4 bases, leaving 2 bases not matched to a gene. Per germline, CDR1 SEHNR and CDR2 FQNEAQ (reference sequence). This CDR3 has 16 residues. TCRdb analysed the 5' RACE reads with MiXCR anew, one entry per CDR3 protein. The sample has about 110,000 distinct CDR3 sequences, over 15% seen once. Study-level points and caveats: CM and EM subsets held most contracting CD4+ clones; EMRA held CD8+ ones. Day 15 to 85 contracting clones showed balanced CD4/CD8; later expanders leaned CD4+. Researchers could not confirm that second-wave clones peaking on day 37 targeted SARS-CoV-2.

Material for sequencing was PBMCs or a T cell subset sorted from them (not recorded which). This clonotype was obtained from an adult woman who had mild COVID-19 (a few samples of this study predate the infection). Cell type and time point are not known. The rearrangement uses TRBV7-9 and TRBJ2-2; 14 bases match TRBD2. CDR3 sequence: CASSSGLAGATGELFF. CDR3 DNA sequence: TGTGCCAGCAGCTCGGGACTAGCGGGAGCCACCGGGGAGCTGTTTTTT.